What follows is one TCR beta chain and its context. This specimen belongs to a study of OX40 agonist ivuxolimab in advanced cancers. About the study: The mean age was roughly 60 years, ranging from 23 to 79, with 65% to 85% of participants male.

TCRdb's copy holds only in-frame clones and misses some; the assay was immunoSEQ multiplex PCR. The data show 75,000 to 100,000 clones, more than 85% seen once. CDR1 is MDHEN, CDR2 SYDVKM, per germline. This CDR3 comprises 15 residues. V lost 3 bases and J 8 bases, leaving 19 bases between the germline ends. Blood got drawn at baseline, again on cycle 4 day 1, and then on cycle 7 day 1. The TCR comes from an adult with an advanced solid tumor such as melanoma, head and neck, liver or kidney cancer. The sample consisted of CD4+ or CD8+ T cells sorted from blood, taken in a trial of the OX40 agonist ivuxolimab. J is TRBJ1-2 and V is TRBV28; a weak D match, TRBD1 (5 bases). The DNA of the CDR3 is TGTGCCAGCAGTTTTTCCTCCGCAGGGACGGGCGGCTACACCTTC. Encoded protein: CASSFSSAGTGGYTF.